Many counts were recorded for the clone carrying this T cell receptor (beta chain). Deletions cut 0 bases from V and 4 bases from J, with 12 bases between. Per the germline V gene, CDR1 is LGHNA and CDR2 is YNFKEQ. The CDR3 is made up of 15 amino acids. TCRdb re-derived calls from the 5' RACE reads in MiXCR, one entry per CDR3 protein. The sample has approximately 1.8 million distinct CDR3 sequences, under 35% seen once; the top ten hold about 0.27%. The data were obtained in a study of identical twins. The chain joins TRBV4-2 to TRBJ1-2; tentatively, D is TRBD1 (6 bases). The source material was cord blood. This clonotype was obtained from a newborn girl in good health. CDR3 DNA sequence: TGTGCCAGCAGCCAAGAAACGACAGGACCCTATGGCTACACCTTC. Translated: CASSQETTGPYGYTF.